The 24 T cell receptor beta chains reported below all come from one sample, sequenced in a study of chemoradiotherapy in HPV16-positive cancers. Produced via immunoSEQ multiplex PCR; TCRdb's table is partial and in-frame only. The sample yields approximately 5,500 clones, 65% to 85% seen once. This material consisted of tumor tissue, taken from a patient who underwent chemoradiotherapy. The source is a human donor with HPV-associated anogenital cancer.

The chain carries TRBV9 and TRBJ1-2; D is ambiguous. The CDR3 extends over 15 amino acids. Deletions cut 4 bases from V and 2 bases from J, with 15 bases between. The germline CDR1 and CDR2 sequences are SGDLS and YYNGEE. CDR3 DNA sequence: TGTGCCAGCAGCCCGAGGGCCTTTGGGAACTATGGCTACACCTTC. Translated: CASSPRAFGNYGYTF.

This chain joins TRBV6-6 and TRBJ2-1; TRBD2 is a possible D gene (6 bases). V lost 5 bases to trimming and J lost 10 bases, with 12 bases between them. CDR1 and CDR2 from the germline V gene are MNHNY and SVGAGI (reference sequence). The CDR3 is made up of 12 amino acids. CDR3 sequence (DNA): TGTGCCAGCAGTCCCGGGACTTCCGAGCAGTTCTTC. It specifies CASSPGTSEQFF.

The chain uses TRBV16 and TRBJ1-1; D is possibly TRBD1 (5 bases). Deletions cut 5 bases from V and 7 bases from J, with 8 bases between. The CDR3 sequence is 11 residues long. Per germline, CDR1 KGHSY and CDR2 FQNENV. As DNA, the CDR3 is TGTGCCAGCAGCTTTGGGGGTGAAGCTTTCTTT. Protein product: CASSFGGEAFF.

The chain uses TRBV2 and TRBJ1-1; no firm D call. Deletions cut 8 bases from V and 8 bases from J, with 9 bases between. CDR3 length equals 10 residues. Germline assignment: CDR1 SNHLY and CDR2 FYNNEI. Here the CDR3 reads CASSSGEAFF. CDR3 coding DNA: TGTGCCAGCTCATCCGGGGAAGCTTTCTTT.

Here the CDR3 DNA reads TGTGCCAGCAGCCAATGGGGATATAGGTCTGGAAACACCATATATTTT. Translation: CASSQWGYRSGNTIYF. This rearrangement joins TRBV14 to TRBJ1-3; D is undetermined. The germline V gene has CDR1 SGHDN and CDR2 FVKESK. CDR3 length equals 16 residues. Trimming shortened V by 2 bases and J by 1 base, and 12 bases separated the two germline ends.

The V and J genes are TRBV10-1 and TRBJ2-2, with 8 nucleotides matching TRBD2. The CDR3 consists of 10 residues. Germline V gives CDR1 WNHNN, CDR2 SYGVQD (reference sequence). Unmatched junction bases numbered 3, after V lost 8 bases and J lost 13 bases. The CDR3 DNA follows: TGCGCCAGCCCCGGGAGGGCGCTGTTTTTT. Amino acids: CASPGRALFF.

This clone is a singleton in its sample. The gene calls are TRBV5-6 and TRBJ2-7, with TRBD2 identical over 15 bases. Germline CDR1 SGHDT, CDR2 YYEEEE. J lost 3 bases, V lost 5 bases, and 9 bases had no gene match. This CDR3 spans 17 amino acids. This CDR3 is CASRRTSGGGSHYEQYF. CDR3 bases: TGTGCCAGCAGGCGGACTAGCGGGGGGGGATCCCACTACGAGCAGTACTTC.

This clone appeared a single time. The V and J genes are TRBV4-2 and TRBJ2-5; tentatively, D is TRBD2 (6 bases). V was clipped by 3 bases and J by 3 bases, with 11 bases between them. The length of the CDR3 is 14 residues. Germline V gene sequence: CDR1 LGHNA, CDR2 YNFKEQ. The CDR3 here is CASSQWDSEETQYF. The CDR3 nucleotides are TGTGCCAGCAGCCAGTGGGACTCAGAAGAGACCCAGTACTTC.

The chain is built from TRBV7-6 and TRBJ2-1, with 10 bases that match TRBD2. Trimming cost V 4 bases and J 6 bases; bases outside gene matches: 6. This CDR3 is 15 amino acids long. Germline V gene data show CDR1 as SGHVS and CDR2 as FNYEAQ. The CDR3 here is CASSSGLAEFNEQFF. The CDR3 DNA is TGTGCCAGCAGCTCCGGACTAGCGGAGTTCAATGAGCAGTTCTTC.

This clone has just a few counts. The rearrangement uses TRBV10-3 and TRBJ2-1; D is perhaps TRBD1 (5 bases). The ends were cut back, 8 bases at V and 6 bases at J, with 8 bases in the middle. The CDR3 extends over 11 amino acids. Looked up from germline, CDR1 is ENHRY and CDR2 is SYGVKD. CDR3 sequence (DNA): TGTGCCATCGCGCAGGGCAATGAGCAGTTCTTC. It specifies CAIAQGNEQFF.

This clone was observed once. The chain employs TRBV5-1 and TRBJ1-4; possible D gene TRBD1, 6 bases. V was trimmed by 4 bases and J by 1 base, leaving 11 bases between them. Germline V gene sequence: CDR1 SGHRS, CDR2 YFSETQ. The CDR3 is 15 amino acids. CDR3 residues: CASSLPGETNEKLFF. In DNA, the CDR3 is TGCGCCAGCAGCCTCCCAGGGGAAACTAATGAAAAACTGTTTTTT.

The chain employs TRBV5-1 and TRBJ1-3; 9 nucleotides agree with TRBD1. Per germline, CDR1 SGHRS and CDR2 YFSETQ. The junction had 9 bases not matched to a gene; V was cut back by 4 bases and J by 4 bases. The CDR3 covers 16 residues. In DNA, the CDR3 is TGCGCCAGCAGCGGGGGACAGGGAGGTTCAGGAAACACCATATATTTT. It is translated as CASSGGQGGSGNTIYF.

The chain uses TRBV5-4 and TRBJ1-6; unclear D gene. The V end lost 1 base, the J end lost 11 bases, and 13 bases lay between the germline ends. CDR1 and CDR2 from the germline V gene are SGHNT and YYREEE (reference sequence). The CDR3 spans 14 residues. CDR3 protein: CASSLTDGLAPLHF. The CDR3 DNA is TGTGCCAGCAGCTTGACGGACGGCCTTGCACCCCTCCACTTT.

The V gene is TRBV9, the J gene TRBJ2-2; the match to TRBD1 covers 9 bases. The CDR3 is 15 amino acids. CDR1 SGDLS and CDR2 YYNGEE come from the germline V gene. The J segment lost 7 bases and the V segment lost 3 bases, leaving 7 bases of the junction unmatched. The CDR3 protein is CASSAEQGASGELFF. In nucleotides, the CDR3 is TGTGCCAGCAGCGCTGAACAGGGGGCAAGCGGGGAGCTGTTTTTT.

This clone was seen a few times. The V call is TRBV28, the J call TRBJ1-5; D may be TRBD1 (6 bases). V gave up 3 bases and J gave up 1 base, with 10 bases separating them. CDR3 length: 15 residues. Germline values: CDR1 MDHEN, CDR2 SYDVKM. The CDR3 reads CASSFLDSSNQPQHF. Written as DNA, the CDR3 is TGTGCCAGCAGTTTCCTGGACAGCAGCAATCAGCCCCAGCATTTT.

V is TRBV7-6 and J is TRBJ2-3; possibly TRBD2 for D (6 bases). Germline V gene data show CDR1 as SGHVS and CDR2 as FNYEAQ. Deletions cut 0 bases from V and 1 base from J, with 23 bases between. The CDR3 is 20 amino acids. For the CDR3, the DNA is TGTGCCAGCAGCTTAGCGCTGGTGGACTACCGCCAATACCGCACAGATACGCAGTATTTT. Translation: CASSLALVDYRQYRTDTQYF.

A single count supports this clone. This rearrangement joins TRBV7-8 to TRBJ2-5; no definite D call. The germline V gene has CDR1 SGHVS and CDR2 FQNEAQ. The V end was cut by 2 bases, the J end by 1 base, with 17 bases between. The CDR3 consists of 17 residues. CDR3 DNA sequence: TGTGCCAGCAGCTTATTCGCACTACAGAAAACCCAAGAGACCCAGTACTTC. Its translation: CASSLFALQKTQETQYF.

The chain combines TRBV18 with TRBJ2-3; 11 positions match TRBD2. CDR3 length: 17 residues. CDR1 and CDR2 from the germline V gene are KGHSH and LQKENI. The junction had 6 bases not matched to a gene; V was cut back by 1 base and J by 3 bases. This CDR3 reads CASSPLSTSGGTDTQYF. The CDR3, as DNA: TGTGCCAGCTCACCACTCAGCACTAGCGGGGGAACAGATACGCAGTATTTT.

The chain uses TRBV6-4 and TRBJ1-2; D perhaps matches TRBD1 (5 bases). Germline V gene sequence: CDR1 MRHNA, CDR2 SNTAGT. The V end was cut by 3 bases, the J end by 5 bases, with 10 bases between. This CDR3 is 13 amino acids long. The CDR3 spells CASSDTGTYGYTF. The CDR3 DNA sequence: TGTGCCAGCAGTGATACGGGGACTTATGGCTACACCTTC.

The chain recombines TRBV6-4 with TRBJ2-7; tentative D call: TRBD1 (6 bases). V was shortened by 3 bases and J by 2 bases, with 17 bases between the two germline ends. Germline CDR1 is MRHNA and CDR2 is SNTAGT. The CDR3 extends over 16 amino acids. DNA for the CDR3: TGTGCCAGCAGTGAGGCAGGGGAGACCGCGGCCTACGAGCAGTACTTC. Translation gives CASSEAGETAAYEQYF.

This chain connects TRBV5-1 to TRBJ1-1; D unclear. The CDR3 contains 14 residues. Trimming stripped 7 bases from V and 0 bases from J, with 13 bases between. CDR1 is SGHRS, CDR2 YFSETQ, per germline. CDR3 in DNA: TGCGCCAGCCCCAATCGGACGGTGAACACTGAAGCTTTCTTT. Amino acid sequence: CASPNRTVNTEAFF.

This clone was seen a few times. One end of the junction varies from germline; a read error may be responsible. The chain joins TRBV7-9 to TRBJ1-1; no clear D gene. In germline, CDR1 is SEHNR, CDR2 FQNEAQ (reference sequence). The CDR3 totals 12 residues. The CDR3 protein is CASSLVNTEAFF. In DNA form, the CDR3 reads TGTGCCAGCAGTTTAGTGAACACTGAAGCTTTCTTT.

The chain has TRBV6-4 and TRBJ2-3; D may be TRBD2 (6 bases). V lost 5 bases and J 2 bases, leaving 11 bases between the germline ends. The CDR3 extends over 14 amino acids. Germline CDR1 MRHNA, CDR2 SNTAGT. The CDR3 DNA follows: TGTGCCAGCAGTAACGGGGGAATCACAGATACGCAGTATTTT. It translates to CASSNGGITDTQYF.

The rearrangement joins TRBV19 to TRBJ2-3; perhaps TRBD2 as D (6 bases). The CDR3 consists of 16 residues. Trimming removed 6 bases at V and 6 bases at J, with 22 bases between. CDR1 LNHDA and CDR2 SQIVND come from the germline V gene (reference sequence). The CDR3, as DNA: TGTGCCAGTAGCTACCCCGGAGGGCCTTTAGGGGATACGCAGTATTTT. Translated, it gives CASSYPGGPLGDTQYF. Combining the CDR3 with reference TRBV19 and TRBJ2-3 gives the whole variable domain DGGITQSPKYLFRKEGQNVTLSCEQNLNHDAMYWYRQDPGQGLRLIYYSQIVNDFQKGDIAEGYSVSREKKESFPLTVTSAQKNPTAFYLCASSYPGGPLGDTQYFGPGTRLTVL.